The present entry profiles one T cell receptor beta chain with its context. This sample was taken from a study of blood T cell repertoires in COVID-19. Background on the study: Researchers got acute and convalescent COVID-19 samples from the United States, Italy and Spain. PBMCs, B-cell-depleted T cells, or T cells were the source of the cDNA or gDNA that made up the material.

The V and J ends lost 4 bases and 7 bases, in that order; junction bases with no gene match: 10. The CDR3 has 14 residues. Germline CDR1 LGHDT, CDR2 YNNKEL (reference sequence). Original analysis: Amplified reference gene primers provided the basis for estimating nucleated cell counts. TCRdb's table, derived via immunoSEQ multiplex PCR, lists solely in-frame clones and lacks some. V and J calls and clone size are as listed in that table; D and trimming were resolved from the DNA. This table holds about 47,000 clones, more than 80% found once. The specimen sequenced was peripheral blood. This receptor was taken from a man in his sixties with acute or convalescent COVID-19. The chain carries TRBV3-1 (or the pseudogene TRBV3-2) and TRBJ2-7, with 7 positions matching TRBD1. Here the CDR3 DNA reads TGTGCCAGCAGCCCGCTGGGACAGTCAAGAGAGCAGTACTTC. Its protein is CASSPLGQSREQYF.